The 14 T cell receptor beta chains presented below share a single source sample, sequenced in a study of T-cell memory formation after mild COVID-19. Via MiXCR, TCRdb re-called the 5' RACE reads, giving one row per CDR3 protein. Of 200,000 to 300,000 distinct CDR3 sequences listed, approximately 15% are singletons. The sequenced sample consisted of PBMCs or a T cell subset sorted from them (not recorded which). These receptors were taken from an adult woman who had mild COVID-19 (a few samples of this study predate the infection). Cell type and time point are not known.

The genes are TRBV10-3 and TRBJ2-1; no clear D. The CDR3 loop spans 16 amino acids. V was clipped by 3 bases and J by 0 bases, with 12 bases between them. CDR1 ENHRY and CDR2 SYGVKD come from the germline V gene. The CDR3 nucleotides are TGTGCCATCAGTGATATTATAGGGCCCTCCTACAATGAGCAGTTCTTC. Encoded protein: CAISDIIGPSYNEQFF.

This clonotype appeared a few times. This chain joins TRBV11-3 and TRBJ2-3, with TRBD1 matching over 8 bases. Germline V CDR1 and CDR2: SGHNT, YENEEA. The junction had 3 bases not matched to a gene; V was cut back by 5 bases and J by 2 bases. The CDR3 has 14 amino acids. CDR3 sequence (DNA): TGTGCCAGCAGCCCAGGGGGCTTCACAGATACGCAGTATTTT. Translating gives CASSPGGFTDTQYF. Full variable domain (missing parts from reference TRBV11-3 and TRBJ2-3): EAGVVQSPRYKIIEKKQPVAFWCNPISGHNTLYWYLQNLGQGPELLIRYENEEAVDDSQLPKDRFSAERLKGVDSTLKIQPAELGDSAVYLCASSPGGFTDTQYFGPGTRLTVL.

This clonotype was seen a handful of times. This chain connects TRBV6-2 or TRBV6-3 to TRBJ2-7; D is unclear. The V end was cut by 7 bases, the J end by 1 base, with 8 bases between. Germline V gene sequence: CDR1 MNHEY, CDR2 SVGEGT. The CDR3 runs 12 residues. The CDR3 DNA sequence: TGTGCCAGCAAAGAACTATCCTACGAGCAGTACTTC. This gives the protein CASKELSYEQYF.

The chain has TRBV5-5 and TRBJ1-2; perhaps TRBD1 as D (5 bases). This CDR3 is 17 amino acids long. Germline V gene data show CDR1 as SGHKS and CDR2 as YYEKEE (reference sequence). V gave up 1 base and J gave up 4 bases, with 20 bases separating them. CDR3 nucleotides: TGTGCCAGCAGCTTGTATGAAGCGGACATAAGGTCCTATGGCTACACCTTC. It yields the protein CASSLYEADIRSYGYTF.

J is TRBJ2-7 and V is TRBV30; 11 nucleotides agree with TRBD1. V gave up 3 bases and J gave up 5 bases; unmatched junction bases: 9. The CDR3 extends over 15 amino acids. Per germline, CDR1 GTSNPN and CDR2 SVGIG (reference sequence). The DNA of the CDR3 is TGTGCCTGGAGAACAGGGACAGGGGGGAGGAACGAGCAGTACTTC. This translates into CAWRTGTGGRNEQYF.

This chain connects TRBV29-1 to TRBJ1-1; TRBD1 might be the D (6 bases). The CDR3 consists of 14 residues. The germline CDR1 and CDR2 sequences are SQVTM and ANQGSEA. Between the trimmed V and J ends, which lost 7 bases and 0 bases, there was a span of 15 bases. The CDR3 reads CSARAGGMNTEAFF. The CDR3 nucleotides read TGCAGCGCGCGGGCCGGGGGCATGAACACTGAAGCTTTCTTT.

V is TRBV5-1 and J is TRBJ1-4, with no clear D. V lost 5 bases, J lost 8 bases, and 16 bases lay in between. The CDR3 is made up of 14 amino acids. Germline-derived CDR1 and CDR2 are SGHRS and YFSETQ. For the CDR3, the DNA is TGCGCCAGCAGAGGAGCCGGGGTGATGGAAAAACTGTTTTTT. This encodes CASRGAGVMEKLFF.

The chain employs TRBV27 and TRBJ2-1, with 7 bases matching TRBD2. The CDR3 consists of 17 residues. V gave up 0 bases and J gave up 0 bases; unmatched junction bases: 5. CDR1 is MNHEY, CDR2 SMNVEV, per germline (reference sequence). CDR3 loop: CASSLSPRGSSYNEQFF. The CDR3 DNA is TGTGCCAGCAGTTTATCGCCCCGCGGGAGCTCCTACAATGAGCAGTTCTTC.

The rearrangement uses TRBV5-1 and TRBJ1-1; D may be TRBD1 (5 bases). This CDR3 has 13 amino acids. CDR1 is SGHRS and CDR2 is YFSETQ in the germline V gene. The ends were cut back, 3 bases at V and 11 bases at J, with 17 bases in the middle. The CDR3 sequence is CASSSDSRDSAFF. The CDR3 coding sequence is TGCGCCAGCAGCTCGGACTCCAGGGACTCGGCTTTCTTT.

This clonotype appeared a few times. V usage is TRBV7-3 and J usage is TRBJ2-1, with 7 bases lining up with TRBD2. V dropped 5 bases and J dropped 4; count of bases not matched to a gene: 8. There are 15 residues in the CDR3. The germline CDR1 and CDR2 sequences are SGHTA and FQGTGA. CDR3 sequence reads: CASSPVGGNYNEQFF. DNA of the CDR3: TGTGCCAGCAGCCCTGTCGGGGGGAATTACAATGAGCAGTTCTTC.

The CDR3: CATSDFLGPDSYNEQFF. Written as DNA, the CDR3 is TGTGCCACCAGTGATTTCCTCGGACCAGACTCCTACAATGAGCAGTTCTTC. This chain uses TRBV24-1 with TRBJ2-1, with D unresolved. CDR3 length: 17 residues. V was cut by 1 base and J by 0 bases, with 12 bases left in between. Germline V gene data show CDR1 as KGHDR and CDR2 as SFDVKD.

V gene TRBV6-6 combines with J gene TRBJ2-3, with D tentatively TRBD1 (6 bases). Trimming removed 5 bases at V and 3 bases at J, with 15 bases between. In germline, CDR1 is MNHNY, CDR2 SVGAGI (reference sequence). CDR3 length equals 15 residues. CDR3 sequence (DNA): TGTGCCAGCAGTGTGACAAGGGGGAGTACAGATACGCAGTATTTT. Amino acid sequence: CASSVTRGSTDTQYF.

The chain combines TRBV25-1 with TRBJ2-2; TRBD1 might be the D (6 bases). V was shortened by 5 bases and J by 5 bases, with 12 bases between the two germline ends. The CDR3 has 14 residues. From germline, CDR1 is MGHDK and CDR2 SYGVNS. This chain's CDR3 is CASSRYTGTGELFF. CDR3 DNA sequence: TGTGCCAGCAGTCGATACACAGGGACCGGGGAGCTGTTTTTT.

This clonotype was found many times. The J gene is TRBJ1-2, the V gene TRBV7-9; no clear D. Per the germline V gene, CDR1 is SEHNR and CDR2 is FQNEAQ (reference sequence). V was shortened by 2 bases and J by 1 base, with 5 bases between the two germline ends. The CDR3 spans 13 residues. Here the CDR3 reads CASSLRVNYGYTF. The CDR3 region has the DNA TGTGCCAGCAGCTTAAGGGTTAACTATGGCTACACCTTC.